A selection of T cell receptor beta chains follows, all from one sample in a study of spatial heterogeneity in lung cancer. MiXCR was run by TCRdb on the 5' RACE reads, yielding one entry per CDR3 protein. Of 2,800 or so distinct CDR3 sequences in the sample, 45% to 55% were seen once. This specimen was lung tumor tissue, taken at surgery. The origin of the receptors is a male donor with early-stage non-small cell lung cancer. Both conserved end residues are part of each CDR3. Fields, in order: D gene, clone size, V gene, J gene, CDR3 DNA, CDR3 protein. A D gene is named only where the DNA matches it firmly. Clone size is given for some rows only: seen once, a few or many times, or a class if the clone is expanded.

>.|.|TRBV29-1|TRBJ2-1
TGCAGCGTTGAACGAGGGCCCTCCTACAATGAGCAGTTCTTC
CSVERGPSYNEQFF
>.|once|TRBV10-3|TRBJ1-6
TGTGCCACCTTAGGGGGGGGAAATTCACCCCTCCACTTT
CATLGGGNSPLHF
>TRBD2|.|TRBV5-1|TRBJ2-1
TGCGCCAGCAGCTTCTCTGGGACTAGCGGAAGTGAGCAGTTCTTC
CASSFSGTSGSEQFF
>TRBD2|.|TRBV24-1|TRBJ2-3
TGTGCCACCAGTGACCCTAGCGGGGGGGCCACAGATACGCAGTATTTT
CATSDPSGGATDTQYF
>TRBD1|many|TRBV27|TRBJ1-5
TGTGCCAGCAGTTTACCCGCTAGGGACAGAGGCCCCAGTTATAGCAATCAGCCCCAGCATTTT
CASSLPARDRGPSYSNQPQHF
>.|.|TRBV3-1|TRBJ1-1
TGTGCCAGCAGCCAAGATAACCAAGTTGGGCCGCGGAGCGAAGCTTTCTTT
CASSQDNQVGPRSEAFF
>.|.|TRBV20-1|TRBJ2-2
TGCAGTGCTAGAGGAGGGAACACCGGGGAGCTGTTTTTT
CSARGGNTGELFF
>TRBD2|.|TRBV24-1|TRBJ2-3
TGTGCCACCAGTGATTTGCGGGCTAGCGGGACTAGCACAGATACGCAGTATTTT
CATSDLRASGTSTDTQYF
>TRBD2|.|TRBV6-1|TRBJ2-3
TGTGCCAGCAGTAGGGGACTAGCAGAATCTAATACGCAGTATTTT
CASSRGLAESNTQYF
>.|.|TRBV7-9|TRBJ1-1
TGTGCCAGCAGCGCCCTGAAAGGGTATAAGGCTGAAGCTTTCTTT
CASSALKGYKAEAFF
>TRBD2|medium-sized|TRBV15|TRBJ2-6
TGTGCCACCAGCAGGGGACTAGCGGGATTCTCTGGGGCCAACGTCCTGACTTTC
CATSRGLAGFSGANVLTF
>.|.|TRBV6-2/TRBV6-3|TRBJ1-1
TGTGCCAGCAGTGCGGGCGATGGGGGAACTGAAGCTTTCTTT
CASSAGDGGTEAFF
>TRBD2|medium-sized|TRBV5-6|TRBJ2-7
TGTGCCAGCAGCTGGGGGGGCGAGCAGTACTTC
CASSWGGEQYF
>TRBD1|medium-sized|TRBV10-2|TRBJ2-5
TGCGCCAGCAGTGAGTGGACAGGGGGTGAAGAGACCCAGTACTTC
CASSEWTGGEETQYF
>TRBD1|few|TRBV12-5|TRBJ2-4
TGTGCTAGTGGTTATCAAGAGGGACAGTTGACCTTC
CASGYQEGQLTF
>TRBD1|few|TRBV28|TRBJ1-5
TGTGCCAGCAGCCTCCGGGACAGACTACCTAGCAATCAGCCCCAGCATTTT
CASSLRDRLPSNQPQHF
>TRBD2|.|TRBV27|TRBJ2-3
TGTGCCAGCCGGGGACTAGCGGGGGCAGATACGCAGTATTTT
CASRGLAGADTQYF
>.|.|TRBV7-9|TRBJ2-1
TGTGCCAGCAGCCCCCCTAGGGCGAAAAGGAGGAATGAGCAGTTCTTC
CASSPPRAKRRNEQFF
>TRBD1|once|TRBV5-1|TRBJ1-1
TGCGCCAGCAGCACGAACGTGGGACAGGAGTCGAACACTGAAGCTTTCTTT
CASSTNVGQESNTEAFF
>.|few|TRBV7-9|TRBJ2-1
TGTGCCAGCAGCTTAGGATCCGGGGTTCTTGAGCAGTTCTTC
CASSLGSGVLEQFF
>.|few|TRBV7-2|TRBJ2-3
TGTGCCAGCAGCCTTTTTAAGGGTACAGATACGCAGTATTTT
CASSLFKGTDTQYF
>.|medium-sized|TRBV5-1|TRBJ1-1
TGCGCCAGCAGCTGGACCGGGGCAGAAGAAGCTTTCTTT
CASSWTGAEEAFF
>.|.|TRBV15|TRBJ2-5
TGTGCCACCAGCAGAGGGTCAGGGACCAAGACCCAGTACTTC
CATSRGSGTKTQYF
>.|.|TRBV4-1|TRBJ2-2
TGCGCCAGCAGCCAAGTCGACGGGGAGCTGTTTTTT
CASSQVDGELFF
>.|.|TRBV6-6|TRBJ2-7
TGTGCCAGCAGACAACCGAGCGTCGACGAGCAGTACTTC
CASRQPSVDEQYF
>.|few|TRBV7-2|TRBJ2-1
TGTGCCAGCAGCTTAGACTTTTCCAGTGAGCAGTTCTTC
CASSLDFSSEQFF
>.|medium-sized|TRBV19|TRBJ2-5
TGTGCCAGTAGTATTAGCGCCGGGACGACACAAGAGACCCAGTACTTC
CASSISAGTTQETQYF
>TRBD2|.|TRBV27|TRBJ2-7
TGTGCCAGCAGTTGGATTCGAAACTTGGGCCCGGGACTAGCTCGGGAGCAGTACTTC
CASSWIRNLGPGLAREQYF
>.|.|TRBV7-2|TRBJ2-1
TGTGCCAGCAGCTTAGGGCTTAGCCTCAATGAGCAGTTCTTC
CASSLGLSLNEQFF